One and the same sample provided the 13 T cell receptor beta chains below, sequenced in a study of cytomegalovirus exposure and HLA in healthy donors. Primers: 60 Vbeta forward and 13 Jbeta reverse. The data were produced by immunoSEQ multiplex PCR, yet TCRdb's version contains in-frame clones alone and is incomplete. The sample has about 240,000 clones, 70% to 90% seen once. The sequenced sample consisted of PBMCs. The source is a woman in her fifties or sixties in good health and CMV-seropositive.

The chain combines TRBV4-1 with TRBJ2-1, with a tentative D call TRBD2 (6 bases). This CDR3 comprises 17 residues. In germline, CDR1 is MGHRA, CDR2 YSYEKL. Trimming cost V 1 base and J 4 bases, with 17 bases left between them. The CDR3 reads CASSQGSGLAMYNEQFF. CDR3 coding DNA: TGCGCCAGCAGCCAAGGATCGGGGCTAGCGATGTACAATGAGCAGTTCTTC.

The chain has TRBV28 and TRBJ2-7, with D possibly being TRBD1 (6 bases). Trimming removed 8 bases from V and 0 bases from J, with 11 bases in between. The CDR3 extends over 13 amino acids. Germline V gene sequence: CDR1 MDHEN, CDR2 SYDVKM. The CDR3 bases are TGTGCCAGCGAGAGGGGGAACTCCTACGAGCAGTACTTC. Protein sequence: CASERGNSYEQYF.

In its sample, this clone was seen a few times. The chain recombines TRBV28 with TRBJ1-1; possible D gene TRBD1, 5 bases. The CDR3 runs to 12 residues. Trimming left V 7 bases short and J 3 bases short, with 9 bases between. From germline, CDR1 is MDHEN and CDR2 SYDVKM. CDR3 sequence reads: CASKKGHTEAFF. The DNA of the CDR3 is TGTGCCAGCAAGAAGGGGCACACTGAAGCTTTCTTT.

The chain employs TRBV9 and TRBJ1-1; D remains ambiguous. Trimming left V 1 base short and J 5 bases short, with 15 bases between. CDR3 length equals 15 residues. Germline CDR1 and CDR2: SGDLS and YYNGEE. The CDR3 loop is CASSVTDNAWTEAFF. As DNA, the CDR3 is TGTGCCAGCAGCGTAACAGACAACGCGTGGACTGAAGCTTTCTTT.

CDR3 sequence (DNA): TGTGCCAGCAGCGCCACCGGGGGGGCCTCTGGGGCCAACGTCCTGACTTTC. Its protein is CASSATGGASGANVLTF. This chain links TRBV9 with TRBJ2-6; 8 nucleotides align to TRBD2. This CDR3 is built from 17 residues. Germline V lookup: CDR1 SGDLS, CDR2 YYNGEE. V trimming: 3 bases; J trimming: 0 bases; junction bases outside the gene matches: 5.

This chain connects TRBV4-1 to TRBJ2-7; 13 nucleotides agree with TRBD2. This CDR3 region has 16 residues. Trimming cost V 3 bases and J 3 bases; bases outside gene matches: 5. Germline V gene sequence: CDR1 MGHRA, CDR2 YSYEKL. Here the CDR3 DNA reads TGCGCCAGCAGCCATGGGACTAGCGGGAAGGACTACGAGCAGTACTTC. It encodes CASSHGTSGKDYEQYF.

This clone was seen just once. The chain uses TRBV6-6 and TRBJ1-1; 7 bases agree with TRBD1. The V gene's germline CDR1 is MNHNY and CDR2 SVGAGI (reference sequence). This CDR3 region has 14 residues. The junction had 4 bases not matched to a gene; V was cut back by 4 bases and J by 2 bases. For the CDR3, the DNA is TGTGCCAGCAGTTTCGACAGGGCCAACACTGAAGCTTTCTTT. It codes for CASSFDRANTEAFF.

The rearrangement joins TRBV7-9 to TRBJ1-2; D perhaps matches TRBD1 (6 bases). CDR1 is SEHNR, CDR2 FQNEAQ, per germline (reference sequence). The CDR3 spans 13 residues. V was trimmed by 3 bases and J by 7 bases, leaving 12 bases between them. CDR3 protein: CASSFSGDGGYTF. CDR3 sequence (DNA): TGTGCCAGCAGCTTCTCAGGGGATGGTGGCTACACCTTC.

The CDR3 DNA is TGCGCCAGCAGCTTGGGAGGAGCGGATGAAGCTTTCTTT. As protein: CASSLGGADEAFF. The chain is built from TRBV5-1 and TRBJ1-1, with no clear D. The CDR3 consists of 13 residues. Germline-derived CDR1 and CDR2 are SGHRS and YFSETQ. V lost 0 bases and J lost 7, with 10 bases in between. The full variable domain, in which reference TRBV5-1 and TRBJ1-1 provide the parts outside the CDR3, is KAGVTQTPRYLIKTRGQQVTLSCSPISGHRSVSWYQQTPGQGLQFLFEYFSETQRNKGNFPGRFSGRQFSNSRSEMNVSTLELGDSALYLCASSLGGADEAFFGQGTRLTVV.

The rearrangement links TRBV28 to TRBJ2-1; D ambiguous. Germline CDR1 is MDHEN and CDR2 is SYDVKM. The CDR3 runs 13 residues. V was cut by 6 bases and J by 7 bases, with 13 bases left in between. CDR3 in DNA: TGTGCCAGCAGGCAGGTAATGGGTAATGAGCAGTTCTTC. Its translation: CASRQVMGNEQFF.

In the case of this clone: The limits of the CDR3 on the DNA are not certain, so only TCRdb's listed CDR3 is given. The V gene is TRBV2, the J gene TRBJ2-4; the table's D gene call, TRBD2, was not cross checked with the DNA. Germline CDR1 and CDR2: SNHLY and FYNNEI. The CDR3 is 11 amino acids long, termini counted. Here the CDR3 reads CASSVGAGANF.

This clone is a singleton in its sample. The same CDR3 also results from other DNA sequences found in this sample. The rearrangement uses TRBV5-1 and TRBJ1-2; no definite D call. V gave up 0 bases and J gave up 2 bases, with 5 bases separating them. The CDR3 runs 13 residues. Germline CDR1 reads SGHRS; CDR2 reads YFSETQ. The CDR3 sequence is CASSLDINYGYTF. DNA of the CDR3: TGCGCCAGCAGCTTGGATATAAACTATGGCTACACCTTC.

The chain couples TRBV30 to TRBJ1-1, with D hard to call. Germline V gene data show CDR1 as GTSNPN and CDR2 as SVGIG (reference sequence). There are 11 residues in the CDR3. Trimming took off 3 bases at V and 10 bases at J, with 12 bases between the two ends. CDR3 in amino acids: CAWRQTLAAFF. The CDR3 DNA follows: TGTGCCTGGAGACAGACCCTCGCAGCTTTCTTT. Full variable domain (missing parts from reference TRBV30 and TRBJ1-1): SQTIHQWPATLVQPVGSPLSLECTVEGTSNPNLYWYRQAAGRGLQLLFYSVGIGQISSEVPQNLSASRPQDRQFILSSKKLLLSDSGFYLCAWRQTLAAFFGQGTRLTVV.